This TCR beta chain was sequenced for a study of CXCR3-negative and CXCR3-positive naive CD8 T cells. Study findings and constraints: Naive subsets expressed similar surface CD5; TRB CDR3 features served to infer TCR strength.

The CDR3 consists of 14 residues. From germline, CDR1 is MNHEY and CDR2 SMNVEV (reference sequence). 5' RACE with UMI labels generated the TRB cDNA libraries. Following a re-call of the 5' RACE reads, TCRdb has one entry per CDR3 protein and lacks DNA. There are approximately 4,900 distinct CDR3 sequences in the sample, with about 2.5% held by the top ten. A remark on this clonotype: Its antigen is unidentified.

The genes are TRBV27 and TRBJ2-7. The sample was naive CXCR3- CD8+ T cells from blood. Subset indicated: CD45RO-CCR7+CD27+CD95- naive CD8+ T cells lacking CXCR3 (TNR3-). The TCR was taken from a human donor in good health. Some clones in this sample may be carry-over from other donors' samples. CDR3 sequence reads: CASSLTGTPYEQYF.